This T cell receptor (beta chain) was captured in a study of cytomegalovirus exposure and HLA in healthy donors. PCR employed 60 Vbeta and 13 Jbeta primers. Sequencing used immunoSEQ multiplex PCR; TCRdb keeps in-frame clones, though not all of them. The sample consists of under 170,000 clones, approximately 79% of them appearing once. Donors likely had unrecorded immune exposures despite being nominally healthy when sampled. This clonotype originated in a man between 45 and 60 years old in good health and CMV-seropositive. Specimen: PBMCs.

DNA of the CDR3: TGTGCCAGCAGTCAACGGACAGCACAAGAGACCCAGTACTTC. Encoded protein: CASSQRTAQETQYF. J is TRBJ2-5 and V is TRBV27; D is possibly TRBD1 (6 bases). The CDR3 totals 14 residues. With 5 bases removed from V and 2 bases from J, the gap between germline ends came to 12 bases. Looked up from germline, CDR1 is MNHEY and CDR2 is SMNVEV (reference sequence).